This TCR beta chain was identified during a study of T cells in Graves' hyperthyroidism and ophthalmopathy (dated by TCRdb to between 2018 and 2021). In terms of the full investigation: TCR V-J signatures able to tell the groups apart were searched for in a discovery cohort of 90 to 100 patients, of whom roughly 42 had Graves' ophthalmopathy and 55 to 60 had stable Graves' hyperthyroidism. Whether ophthalmopathy could be predicted prospectively was tested in an independent validation cohort made up of approximately 19 hyperthyroidism patients plus 17 patients who later progressed to ophthalmopathy. The 80 to 100 discovery patients were randomly divided into training and test sets at a 7:3 ratio. In addition, the study compared T-cell repertoires in thyroid tissue and in blood from roughly 6 Graves' hyperthyroidism patients. After sampling, hyperthyroidism patients received methimazole starting at 30 mg daily, and ophthalmopathy patients received high-dose intravenous methylprednisolone. The paper describes TCR Vbeta CDR3 sequencing of about 140 peripheral blood samples, made up of roughly 45 ophthalmopathy patients, roughly 72 hyperthyroidism patients and about 17 progressor patients. What the work shows at the level of the full study, not this receptor alone: In cross-validation, a model built on a 13 V-J signature told ophthalmopathy apart from stable hyperthyroidism with 85% to 90% sensitivity and around 81% specificity, and in testing the same model reached 80%/75%. Most expanded thyroid clonotypes (frequency above 0.001) were also detected in blood, suggesting blood repertoires may reflect thyroid immune responses. During validation, the model predicted progression to ophthalmopathy a median of about 5.9 months ahead of onset, with approximately 71% sensitivity and around 73% specificity. Sample size was not statistically predetermined, and blinding of investigators to group allocation was not performed.

A patient counted as having stable Graves' hyperthyroidism if no progression to ophthalmopathy occurred over 18 months of follow-up. Hyperthyroidism patients were aged 18 to 65 years and newly diagnosed, with disease duration of less than 2 months. Patients with uncontrolled infections, other autoimmune diseases, pregnancy or lactation were excluded. Clinical symptoms, serum thyroxine and TRAb, thyroid ultrasound, and orbital computed tomography formed the basis for the diagnoses. Total RNA was extracted using Trizol reagent, and RNA quality was assessed on an Agilent 2100 Bioanalyzer. This clonotype was counted many times. Its antigen target is currently unknown. No base quality values were provided; no much bigger clone lies one nucleotide off. Per the germline V gene (reference sequence), SEHNR is the CDR1 and FQNEAQ is the CDR2. Deletion took 4 bases off V and 7 bases off J, with a span of 10 bases between the germline ends. The CDR3, cysteine through phenylalanine, is 13 amino acids long. The only DNA kept is the CDR3, 39 bases in frame from the first base.

The TCR beta CDR3 regions were amplified from the RNA transcripts. The TCR CDR3 was subjected to a first round of RT-PCR using the HTBI primer set and the Qiagen OneStep RT-PCR kit. The libraries were constructed in a second round of multiplex PCR and then size-selected and purified. Sequencing of the libraries was done on an Illumina HiSeq2000 using paired-end 100 bp reads. The study's own analysis went as follows. SOAPnuke was used to process the raw data, throwing out any read that contained adapters or uncalled bases, had a mean Phred below 15, or lacked an exact constant-primer or identifier match. COPE v1.2.5 was used to merge the high-quality paired reads, and each unique nucleotide sequence was defined as a clonotype. MiTCR v1.1 was used to align the clonotypes against IMGT TRBV, TRBD and TRBJ reference segments. The analysis included only V-J combinations with a frequency above 0.0001, which together covered around 99% of the repertoires. A TCS score was defined as the ratio between F50 (clonal expansion) and ExV (chaos), using BLOSUM62-based TCRdist between CDR3 peptides within each V-J. Welch's t-statistics and random forest reduced 500 to 650 V-J features to 10 to 15, which were used in a naive Bayes classifier (R e1071). Thyroid-blood repertoire similarity was quantified with the Morisita-Horn index. Using fastp at Q25 and MiXCR, TCRdb reprocessed the public reads and kept productive beta chains. Entries that share a CDR3 protein sequence are merged under the most common genes and DNA. None of the V and J calls come from the authors' own analysis; TCRdb made them. Present in this sample are around 580,000 distinct CDR3 sequences, 40% to 55% of which were seen just once. Of the sample, around 7.7% is held by the ten largest clones.

Material for sequencing was peripheral blood or thyroid tissue (not recorded which). The clonotype comes from a woman aged 18-30 years with Graves' hyperthyroidism. This chain joins TRBV7-9 to TRBJ1-4; the D gene is not confidently resolved. CDR3 region: CASSSQLSEKLFF. The DNA sequence is as follows: TGTGCCAGCAGCTCCCAGCTGTCTGAAAAACTGTTTTTT.